The 10 T cell receptor beta chains presented below share a single source sample, sequenced in a study of cytomegalovirus exposure and HLA in healthy donors. Amplification used 60 Vbeta primers and 13 Jbeta primers. Repertoires were generated with immunoSEQ multiplex PCR, while TCRdb's copy carries only in-frame clones and drops some. The repertoire consists of 140,000 or so clones, with 60% to 80% occurring once and the leading ten covering 1.6%. Sequencing was done on a sample of PBMCs. The receptors here all came from a woman aged 25-40 years in good health and CMV-seronegative.

The chain couples TRBV19 to TRBJ2-7; TRBD2 is a possible D gene (6 bases). With 6 bases removed from V and 3 bases from J, the gap between germline ends came to 21 bases. In germline, CDR1 is LNHDA, CDR2 SQIVND (reference sequence). The CDR3 spans 16 residues. The chain's CDR3 is CASSLNWLATFYEQYF. CDR3 DNA sequence: TGTGCCAGTAGCCTAAACTGGCTAGCGACGTTCTACGAGCAGTACTTC.

The chain couples TRBV2 to TRBJ1-2; D is undetermined. The germline V and J ends were trimmed by 5 bases and 8 bases, with 12 bases remaining between them. Germline V gene data show CDR1 as SNHLY and CDR2 as FYNNEI. The CDR3 covers 12 residues. Here the CDR3 reads CASSQLGGGYTF. The CDR3 DNA reads as TGTGCCAGCAGTCAGCTAGGAGGAGGCTACACCTTC.

The CDR3 protein is CASSFGSLGSYEQYF. CDR3 nucleotides: TGTGCCAGCAGCTTCGGGAGTCTAGGGTCCTACGAGCAGTACTTC. This chain joins TRBV7-2 and TRBJ2-7; D may be TRBD2 (6 bases). Trimming shortened V by 3 bases and J by 1 base, and 13 bases separated the two germline ends. Germline CDR1 SGHTA, CDR2 FQGNSA. The CDR3 contains 15 residues.

The J gene is TRBJ2-1, the V gene TRBV7-9; no clear D. V lost 5 bases, J lost 6 bases, and 5 bases lay in between. Germline CDR1 reads SEHNR; CDR2 reads FQNEAQ (reference sequence). The CDR3 is 11 residues long. CDR3: CASSLSNEQFF. The CDR3 DNA sequence: TGTGCCAGCAGCCTATCCAATGAGCAGTTCTTC.

This chain links TRBV9 with TRBJ1-3; no definite D call. Germline values: CDR1 SGDLS, CDR2 YYNGEE. V was shortened by 3 bases and J by 2 bases, with 12 bases between the two germline ends. CDR3 size: 15 residues. The CDR3 spells CASSAPGWAGNTIYF. DNA for the CDR3: TGTGCCAGCAGCGCGCCCGGGTGGGCTGGAAACACCATATATTTT. Together with reference TRBV9 and TRBJ1-3, the CDR3 gives the full variable domain: DSGVTQTPKHLITATGQRVTLRCSPRSGDLSVYWYQQSLDQGLQFLIQYYNGEERAKGNILERFSAQQFPDLHSELNLSSLELGDSALYFCASSAPGWAGNTIYFGEGSWLTVV.

This clone occurred once. J is TRBJ2-2 and V is TRBV5-4; 7 bases align to TRBD1. After removal of 3 bases from V and 1 base from J, the junction contained 6 bases not matched to a gene. This CDR3 comprises 16 residues. Germline V gene lookup returns CDR1 SGHNT and CDR2 YYREEE (reference sequence). Written as DNA, the CDR3 is TGTGCCAGCAGCTCGTCCAGGACAGGGAACACCGGGGAGCTGTTTTTT. Translated: CASSSSRTGNTGELFF.

The rearrangement uses TRBV6-5 and TRBJ2-7, with D possibly being TRBD1 (5 bases). The CDR3 has 13 residues. Germline lookup yields CDR1 MNHEY and CDR2 SVGAGI. V dropped 7 bases and J dropped 0 bases, with 10 bases sitting between them. This CDR3 reads CASIRGSSYEQYF. The CDR3 nucleotides are TGTGCCAGCATAAGGGGTTCCTCCTACGAGCAGTACTTC.

The V and J genes are TRBV19 and TRBJ1-1; 10 bases line up with TRBD1. The CDR3 runs 17 residues. Germline trimming cut 5 bases from V and 3 bases from J; bases unmatched to any gene: 12. Germline V gene lookup returns CDR1 LNHDA and CDR2 SQIVND (reference sequence). The DNA for the CDR3 is TGTGCCAGTAGTGTCTGGAGCAGGACAGGGGGTGACACTGAAGCTTTCTTT. Protein product: CASSVWSRTGGDTEAFF.

The V call is TRBV19, the J call TRBJ1-4; 7 bases line up with TRBD1. Germline V gene lookup returns CDR1 LNHDA and CDR2 SQIVND (reference sequence). The CDR3 sequence is 16 residues long. Trimming took 9 bases from V and 3 from J; bases not matched to a gene: 13. The CDR3 protein is CASTGINRGSNEKLFF. CDR3 DNA: TGTGCCAGCACGGGAATCAACAGGGGATCTAATGAAAAACTGTTTTTT. The whole variable domain, remainder taken from reference TRBV19 and TRBJ1-4, is DGGITQSPKYLFRKEGQNVTLSCEQNLNHDAMYWYRQDPGQGLRLIYYSQIVNDFQKGDIAEGYSVSREKKESFPLTVTSAQKNPTAFYLCASTGINRGSNEKLFFGSGTQLSVL.

The gene calls are TRBV6-5 and TRBJ2-1, with D unclear. CDR1 and CDR2 (germline): MNHEY, SVGAGI. The CDR3 contains 16 residues. The V end was cut by 2 bases, the J end by 0 bases, with 11 bases between. CDR3 in amino acids: CASSYNPPSSYNEQFF. In nucleotides, the CDR3 is TGTGCCAGCAGTTACAATCCCCCGAGCTCCTACAATGAGCAGTTCTTC.